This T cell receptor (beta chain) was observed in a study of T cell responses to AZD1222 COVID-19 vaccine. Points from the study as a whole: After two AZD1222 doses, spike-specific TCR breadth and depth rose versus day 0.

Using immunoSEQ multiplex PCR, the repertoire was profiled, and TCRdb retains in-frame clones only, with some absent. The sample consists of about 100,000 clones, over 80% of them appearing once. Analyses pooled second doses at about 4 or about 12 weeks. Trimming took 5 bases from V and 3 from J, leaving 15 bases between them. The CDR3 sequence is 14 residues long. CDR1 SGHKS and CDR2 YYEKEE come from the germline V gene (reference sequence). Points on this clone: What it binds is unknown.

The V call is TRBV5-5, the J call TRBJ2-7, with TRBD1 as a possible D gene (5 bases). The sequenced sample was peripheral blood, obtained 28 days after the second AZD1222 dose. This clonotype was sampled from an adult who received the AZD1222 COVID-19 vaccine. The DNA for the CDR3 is TGTGCCAGCAGTTTAGATGACAGAGTCTACGAGCAGTACTTC. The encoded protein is CASSLDDRVYEQYF.